A single sample is the source of the 21 T cell receptor beta chains below, sequenced in a study of blood T cell repertoires in COVID-19. The assay was immunoSEQ multiplex PCR, and TCRdb's table has in-frame clones only and misses some. The table has 140,000 to 150,000 clones, 88% seen once. Sequenced input: peripheral blood. Receptors were obtained from a human donor with COVID-19, enrolled during active disease. The donor label of this sample is uncertain.

The CDR3 spells CASSTTVSGNTIYF. The CDR3 nucleotides are TGTGCCAGCTCAACGACAGTCTCTGGAAACACCATATATTTT. This sequence joins TRBV18 and TRBJ1-3; D is possibly TRBD1 (5 bases). In germline, CDR1 is KGHSH, CDR2 LQKENI. The CDR3 spans 14 residues. V was cut by 5 bases and J by 0 bases, with 8 bases left in between.

As concerns this clone: A much larger clone differs by one base, so this may be a read error. Other DNA sequences in the same sample also yield this CDR3. The genes are TRBV5-4 and TRBJ2-7, with TRBD1 identical over 7 bases. CDR3 length equals 14 residues. V dropped 0 bases and J dropped 2; count of bases not matched to a gene: 2. The V gene's germline CDR1 is SGHNT and CDR2 YYREEE (reference sequence). Written as DNA, the CDR3 is TGTGCCAGCAGCTTGGGACAGGGCCCCTACGAGCAGTACTTC. Amino acids: CASSLGQGPYEQYF.

V gene TRBV3-1 (or the pseudogene TRBV3-2) combines with J gene TRBJ1-6; 9 bases align to TRBD1. CDR3 length: 20 residues. The V gene end was trimmed by 2 bases and the J gene end by 3 bases; junction bases not matched to a gene: 14. The V gene's germline CDR1 is LGHDT and CDR2 YNNKEL (reference sequence). As DNA, the CDR3 is TGTGCCAGCAGCCAACATTCCGGGACAGGGACCCAACTCTATAATTCACCCCTCCACTTT. This gives the protein CASSQHSGTGTQLYNSPLHF.

V and J are TRBV2 and TRBJ1-2, with 8 bases aligning to TRBD1. V dropped 5 bases and J dropped 7; count of bases not matched to a gene: 9. Germline V gene lookup returns CDR1 SNHLY and CDR2 FYNNEI. The CDR3 length is 14 residues. The CDR3 loop reads CASSPRQGLGGYTF. CDR3 DNA: TGTGCCAGCAGTCCTAGACAGGGGCTGGGTGGCTACACCTTC.

This clone was observed a few times. The CDR3, as DNA: TGTGCCAGCACCCAGCAGGGGGTTGCCAATCAGCCCCAGCATTTT. Protein sequence: CASTQQGVANQPQHF. The chain links TRBV2 to TRBJ1-5; 7 bases map to TRBD1. There are 15 residues in the CDR3. V shed 7 bases and J 3 bases; nucleotides not matched to a gene: 9. Germline V gene sequence: CDR1 SNHLY, CDR2 FYNNEI.

V is TRBV11-1 and J is TRBJ1-2; D perhaps matches TRBD1 (5 bases). V lost 3 bases, J lost 7 bases, and 12 bases lay in between. In germline, CDR1 is SGHAT, CDR2 FQDESV (reference sequence). The CDR3 spans 13 residues. In DNA, the CDR3 is TGTGCCAGCAGCTTCGACGGAGGGGTTGGCTACACCTTC. Its protein is CASSFDGGVGYTF.

The chain is built from TRBV6-5 and TRBJ1-6; no reliable D call. The V gene lost 0 bases and the J gene lost 11 bases, with 17 bases spanning the gap. This CDR3 is 16 amino acids long. CDR1 is MNHEY, CDR2 SVGAGI, per germline. CDR3 sequence: CASSYSRLGRDPPLHF. CDR3 sequence (DNA): TGTGCCAGCAGTTACTCGAGATTGGGCCGCGACCCACCCCTCCACTTT.

The V and J genes are TRBV27 and TRBJ1-2, with TRBD1 as a possible D gene (6 bases). Germline V gives CDR1 MNHEY, CDR2 SMNVEV (reference sequence). V dropped 3 bases and J dropped 8 bases, with 13 bases sitting between them. This CDR3 has 13 amino acids. CDR3 residues: CASSFRGGTGYTF. The CDR3 DNA reads as TGTGCCAGCAGTTTCAGGGGAGGGACCGGCTACACCTTC.

The chain links TRBV13 to TRBJ2-3; TRBD1 agrees at 8 bases. The germline gives CDR1 PRHDT, CDR2 FYEKMQ (reference sequence). The CDR3 runs to 15 residues. V gave up 5 bases and J gave up 5 bases; unmatched junction bases: 9. As DNA, the CDR3 is TGTGCCAGCAGCCTTTGGACAGGGAGTAGAGATACGCAGTATTTT. Encoded protein: CASSLWTGSRDTQYF.

The V gene is TRBV3-1 (or the pseudogene TRBV3-2), the J gene TRBJ2-1, with 7 positions matching TRBD2. This CDR3 is 17 amino acids long. Germline CDR1 is LGHDT and CDR2 is YNNKEL (reference sequence). V lost 0 bases, J lost 9 bases, and 14 bases stayed unmatched. The CDR3 DNA is TGTGCCAGCAGCCAAGACCTAGGGGAGGGTCTGCTGAGTGAGCAGTTCTTC. This codes for CASSQDLGEGLLSEQFF.

This chain uses TRBV5-1 with TRBJ2-2, with D tentatively TRBD1 (6 bases). This CDR3 contains 17 residues. Deletions cut 4 bases from V and 1 base from J, with 17 bases between. CDR1 and CDR2 (germline): SGHRS, YFSETQ. The chain's CDR3 is CASSIVPGVGNTGELFF. The CDR3, as DNA: TGCGCCAGCAGCATCGTCCCAGGGGTCGGGAACACCGGGGAGCTGTTTTTT.

V usage is TRBV6-2 or TRBV6-3 and J usage is TRBJ1-1; TRBD1 matches 8 bases. The CDR3 covers 14 residues. Looked up from germline, CDR1 is MNHEY and CDR2 is SVGEGT. V was clipped by 5 bases and J by 1 base; unmatched bases: 3. DNA of the CDR3: TGTGCCAGCAGTCTGGGACAGGAGAACACTGAAGCTTTCTTT. This codes for CASSLGQENTEAFF.

The chain has TRBV11-2 and TRBJ2-1; weak D call: TRBD2 (6 bases). The V gene lost 3 bases and the J gene lost 4 bases, with 22 bases spanning the gap. CDR1 is SGHAT, CDR2 FQNNGV, per germline. The CDR3 is 18 amino acids. CDR3 sequence: CASSFHRAGTGPYNEQFF. In DNA, the CDR3 is TGTGCCAGCAGCTTTCATAGGGCCGGGACTGGGCCTTACAATGAGCAGTTCTTC.

The rearrangement links TRBV3-1 (or the pseudogene TRBV3-2) to TRBJ2-7, with D tentatively TRBD1 (6 bases). The V gene lost 4 bases and the J gene lost 4 bases, with 8 bases spanning the gap. Germline V gene lookup returns CDR1 LGHDT and CDR2 YNNKEL (reference sequence). The length of the CDR3 is 12 residues. The chain's CDR3 is CASSRTEYEQYF. The DNA of the CDR3 is TGTGCCAGCAGCCGGACAGAGTACGAGCAGTACTTC.

The chain uses TRBV16 and TRBJ1-2; D unresolved. The CDR3 consists of 16 residues. Germline CDR1 is KGHSY and CDR2 is FQNENV. The V gene lost 2 bases and the J gene lost 0 bases, with 13 bases spanning the gap. The CDR3 protein is CASSQLLTRTNYGYTF. CDR3 nucleotides: TGTGCCAGCAGCCAACTTTTGACAAGGACTAACTATGGCTACACCTTC.

V gene TRBV3-1 (or the pseudogene TRBV3-2) combines with J gene TRBJ2-7, with a possible D match to TRBD2 (6 bases). Germline-derived CDR1 and CDR2 are LGHDT and YNNKEL (reference sequence). The CDR3 extends over 14 amino acids. V lost 1 base and J lost 1, with 8 bases in between. CDR3 residues: CASSQGDWSYEQYF. DNA for the CDR3: TGTGCCAGCAGCCAAGGGGACTGGTCCTACGAGCAGTACTTC.

This chain uses TRBV7-9 with TRBJ2-7; D remains unclear. Between the trimmed V and J ends, which lost 7 bases and 4 bases, there was a span of 8 bases. CDR3 length equals 11 residues. Germline-derived CDR1 and CDR2 are SEHNR and FQNEAQ (reference sequence). CDR3 in amino acids: CASTDTYEQYF. DNA of the CDR3: TGTGCCAGCACCGACACGTACGAGCAGTACTTC.

The V and J genes are TRBV5-1 and TRBJ2-2; D is perhaps TRBD2 (6 bases). CDR3 length: 16 residues. Germline lookup yields CDR1 SGHRS and CDR2 YFSETQ. With 3 bases removed from V and 2 bases from J, the gap between germline ends came to 14 bases. The CDR3 sequence is CASSSLRDSNTGELFF. For the CDR3, the DNA is TGCGCCAGCAGCTCCCTCCGGGACTCTAACACCGGGGAGCTGTTTTTT.

The J gene is TRBJ2-7, the V gene TRBV29-1; 7 positions match TRBD1. Germline loops: CDR1 SQVTM, CDR2 ANQGSEA. Germline trimming cut 0 bases from V and 0 bases from J; bases unmatched to any gene: 8. CDR3 length: 16 residues. DNA for the CDR3: TGCAGCGTTGAAGATCCCAGGACAGGAGGCTCCTACGAGCAGTACTTC. It codes for CSVEDPRTGGSYEQYF.

The J gene is TRBJ1-1, the V gene TRBV18; 7 positions agree with TRBD1. In germline, CDR1 is KGHSH, CDR2 LQKENI. V dropped 3 bases and J dropped 1; count of bases not matched to a gene: 5. This CDR3 spans 15 amino acids. The CDR3 nucleotides read TGTGCCAGCTCACCTGCAGGGGGGAGGAACACTGAAGCTTTCTTT. Protein: CASSPAGGRNTEAFF. The full variable domain, its missing parts supplied by reference TRBV18 and TRBJ1-1, is NAGVMQNPRHLVRRRGQEARLRCSPMKGHSHVYWYRQLPEEGLKFMVYLQKENIIDESGMPKERFSAEFPKEGPSILRIQQVVRGDSAAYFCASSPAGGRNTEAFFGQGTRLTVV.

V and J are TRBV3-1 (or the pseudogene TRBV3-2) and TRBJ2-1; 8 bases match TRBD2. The ends lost 2 bases at V and 7 bases at J; junction bases unmatched: 7. CDR3 length: 15 residues. In germline, CDR1 is LGHDT, CDR2 YNNKEL (reference sequence). CDR3 residues: CASSQYGGGKNEQFF. CDR3 in DNA: TGTGCCAGCAGCCAATACGGGGGGGGAAAAAATGAGCAGTTCTTC.